This T cell receptor beta chain was identified during a study of T cells in Graves' hyperthyroidism and ophthalmopathy. In its sample, this clonotype was seen many times. Amplified regions were TCR beta CDR3 sequences from RNA transcripts. The TCR CDR3 first-round RT-PCR relied on the HTBI primer set. Using its own MiXCR run on the multiplex PCR reads, TCRdb lists one record per CDR3 protein. The data contain 150,000 to 200,000 distinct CDR3 sequences, around 15% of them singletons. There are 14 residues in the CDR3. The germline V gene encodes CDR1 DFQATT and CDR2 SNEGSKA (reference sequence). The trim removed 2 bases at V and 5 bases at J, leaving 8 bases unmatched.

The receptor was derived from a woman aged 45-65 years with Graves' hyperthyroidism. The specimen was blood. The chain couples TRBV20-1 to TRBJ2-5, with TRBD1 matching over 7 bases. The CDR3 DNA reads as TGCAGTGCTAGACGTACAGGGGAAGGGGAGACCCAGTACTTC. The encoded protein is CSARRTGEGETQYF.